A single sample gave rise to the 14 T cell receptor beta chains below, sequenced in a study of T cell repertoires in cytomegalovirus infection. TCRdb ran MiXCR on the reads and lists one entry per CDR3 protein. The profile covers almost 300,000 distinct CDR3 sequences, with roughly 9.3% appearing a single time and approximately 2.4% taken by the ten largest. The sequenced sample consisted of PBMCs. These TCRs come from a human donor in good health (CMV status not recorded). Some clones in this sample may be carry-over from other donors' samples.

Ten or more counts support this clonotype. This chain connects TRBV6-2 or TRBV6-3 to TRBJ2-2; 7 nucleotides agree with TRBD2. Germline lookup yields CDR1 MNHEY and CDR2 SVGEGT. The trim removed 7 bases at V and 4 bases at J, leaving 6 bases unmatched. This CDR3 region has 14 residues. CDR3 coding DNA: TGTGCCAGCACCCTTTCGGGGGGCACCGGGGAGCTGTTTTTT. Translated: CASTLSGGTGELFF.

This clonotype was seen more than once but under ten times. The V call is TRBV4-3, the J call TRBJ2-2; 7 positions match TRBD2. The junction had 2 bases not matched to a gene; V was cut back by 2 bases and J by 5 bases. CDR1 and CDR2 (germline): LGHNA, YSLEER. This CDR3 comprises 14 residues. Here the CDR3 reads CASSQRGVTGELFF. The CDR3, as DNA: TGCGCCAGCAGCCAACGGGGGGTTACCGGGGAGCTGTTTTTT.

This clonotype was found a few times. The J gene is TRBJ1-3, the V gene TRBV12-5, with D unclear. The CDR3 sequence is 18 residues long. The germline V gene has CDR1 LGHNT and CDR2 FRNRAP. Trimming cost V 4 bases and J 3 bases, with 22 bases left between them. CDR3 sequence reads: CASGSFVAPSTGGNTIYF. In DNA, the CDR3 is TGTGCTAGTGGTTCCTTTGTGGCGCCTTCGACGGGTGGAAACACCATATATTTT.

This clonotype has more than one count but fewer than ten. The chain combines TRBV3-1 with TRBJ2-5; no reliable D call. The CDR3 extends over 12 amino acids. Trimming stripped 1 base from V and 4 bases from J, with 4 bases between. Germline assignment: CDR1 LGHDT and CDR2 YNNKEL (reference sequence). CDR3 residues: CASSQVTETQYF. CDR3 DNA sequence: TGTGCCAGCAGCCAAGTCACAGAGACCCAGTACTTC.

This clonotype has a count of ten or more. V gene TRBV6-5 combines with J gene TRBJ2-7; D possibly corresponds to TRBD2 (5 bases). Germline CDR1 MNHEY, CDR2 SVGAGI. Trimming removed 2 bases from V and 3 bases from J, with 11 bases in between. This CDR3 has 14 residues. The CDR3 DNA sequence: TGTGCCAGCAGTTACCGCCCCGGGAACTACGAGCAGTACTTC. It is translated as CASSYRPGNYEQYF.

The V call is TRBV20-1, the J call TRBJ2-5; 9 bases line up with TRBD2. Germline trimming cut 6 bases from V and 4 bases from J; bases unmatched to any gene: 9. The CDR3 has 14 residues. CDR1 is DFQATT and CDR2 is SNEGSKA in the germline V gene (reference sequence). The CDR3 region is CSAPLAGQRETQYF. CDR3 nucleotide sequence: TGCAGTGCGCCGCTAGCGGGGCAACGAGAGACCCAGTACTTC.

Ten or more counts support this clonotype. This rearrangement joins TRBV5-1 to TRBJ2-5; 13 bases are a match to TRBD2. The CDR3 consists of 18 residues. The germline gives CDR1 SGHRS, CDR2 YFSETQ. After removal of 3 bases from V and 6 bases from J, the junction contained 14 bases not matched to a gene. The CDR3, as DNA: TGCGCCAGCAGCTCGAATGCATCGGGACTAGCGGGGAGACAGACCCAGTACTTC. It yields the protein CASSSNASGLAGRQTQYF.

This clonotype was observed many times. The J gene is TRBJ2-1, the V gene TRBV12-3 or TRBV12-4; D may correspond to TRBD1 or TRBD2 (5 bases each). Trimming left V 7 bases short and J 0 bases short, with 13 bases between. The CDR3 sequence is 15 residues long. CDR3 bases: TGTGCCAGCACGGCCGGGGCAAACTCCTACAATGAGCAGTTCTTC. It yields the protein CASTAGANSYNEQFF.

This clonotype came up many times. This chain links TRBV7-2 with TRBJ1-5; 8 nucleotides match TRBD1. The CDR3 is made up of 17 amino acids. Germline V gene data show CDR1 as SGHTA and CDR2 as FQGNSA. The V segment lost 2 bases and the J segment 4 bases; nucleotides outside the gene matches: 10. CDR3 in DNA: TGTGCCAGCAGCTTAACTGGACAGGGAATCTTAAATCAGCCCCAGCATTTT. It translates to CASSLTGQGILNQPQHF.

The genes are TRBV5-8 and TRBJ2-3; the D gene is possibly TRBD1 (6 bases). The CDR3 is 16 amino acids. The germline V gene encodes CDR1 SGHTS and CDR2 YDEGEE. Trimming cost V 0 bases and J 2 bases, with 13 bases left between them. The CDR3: CASSLEDRVFTDTQYF. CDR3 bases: TGTGCCAGCAGCTTGGAGGACAGAGTATTCACAGATACGCAGTATTTT.

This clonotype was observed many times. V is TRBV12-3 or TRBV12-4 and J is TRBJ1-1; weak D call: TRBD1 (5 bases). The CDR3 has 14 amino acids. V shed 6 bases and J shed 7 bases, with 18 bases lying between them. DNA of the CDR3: TGTGCCAGCAGCCCTGGGGGAACACGGGATGAAGCTTTCTTT. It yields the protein CASSPGGTRDEAFF.

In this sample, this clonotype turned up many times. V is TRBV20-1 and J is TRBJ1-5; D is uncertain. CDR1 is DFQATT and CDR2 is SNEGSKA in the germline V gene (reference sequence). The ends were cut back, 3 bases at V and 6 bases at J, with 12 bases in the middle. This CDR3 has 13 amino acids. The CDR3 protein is CSASSRAVQPQHF. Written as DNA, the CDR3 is TGCAGTGCTAGTTCGAGGGCGGTTCAGCCCCAGCATTTT.

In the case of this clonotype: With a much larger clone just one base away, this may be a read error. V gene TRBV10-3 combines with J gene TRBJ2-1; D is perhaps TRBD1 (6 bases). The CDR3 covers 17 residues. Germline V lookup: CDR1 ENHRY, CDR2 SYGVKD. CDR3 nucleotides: TGTCCCATCAGTGAGTGGACAGTATCCCAGTCCTACAATGAGCAGTTCTTC. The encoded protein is CPISEWTVSQSYNEQFF.

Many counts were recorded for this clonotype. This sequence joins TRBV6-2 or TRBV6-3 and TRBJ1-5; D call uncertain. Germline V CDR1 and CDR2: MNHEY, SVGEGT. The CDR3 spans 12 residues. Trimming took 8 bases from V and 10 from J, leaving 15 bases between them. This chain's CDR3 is CASGGQPAPQHF. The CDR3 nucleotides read TGTGCCAGCGGTGGCCAACCGGCTCCCCAGCATTTT.